This T cell receptor beta chain was profiled in a study of T cells expressing NK-cell markers. Reanalyzing the 5' RACE reads, TCRdb keeps one entry per CDR3 protein, without DNA. The sample spans around 380,000 distinct CDR3 sequences; the ten largest clones claim roughly 10%. This CDR3 is built from 14 residues. Germline-derived CDR1 and CDR2 are SQVTM and ANQGSEA. Sequenced sample: blood T cells: a sorted CD56 or NKG2C T cell subset, CD4+ or CD8+ T cells, or bulk PBMC T cells (not recorded which). The chain combines TRBV29-1 with TRBJ2-5; lacking DNA, the TRBD1 call made by TCRdb goes unchecked. The clonotype comes from a woman in her forties or fifties in good health. Here the CDR3 reads CSSSRQGTQETQYF.